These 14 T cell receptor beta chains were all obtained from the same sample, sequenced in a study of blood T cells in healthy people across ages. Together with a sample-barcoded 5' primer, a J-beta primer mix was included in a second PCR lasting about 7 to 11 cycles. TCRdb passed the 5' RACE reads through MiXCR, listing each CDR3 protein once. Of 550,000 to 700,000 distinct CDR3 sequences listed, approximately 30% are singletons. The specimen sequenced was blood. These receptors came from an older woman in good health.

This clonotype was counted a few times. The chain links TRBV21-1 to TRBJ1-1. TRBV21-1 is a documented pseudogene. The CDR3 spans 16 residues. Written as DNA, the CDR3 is TGTGCCAGCAGCGCATGGGAGGGCCCCCTGAACACTGAAGCTTTCTTT. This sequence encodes CASSAWEGPLNTEAFF.

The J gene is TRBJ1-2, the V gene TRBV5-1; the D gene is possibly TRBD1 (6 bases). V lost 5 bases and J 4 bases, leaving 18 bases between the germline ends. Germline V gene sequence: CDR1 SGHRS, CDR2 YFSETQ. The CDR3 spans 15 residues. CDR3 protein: CASRNMDRILYGYTF. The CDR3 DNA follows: TGCGCCAGCAGAAATATGGACAGAATTCTCTATGGCTACACCTTC.

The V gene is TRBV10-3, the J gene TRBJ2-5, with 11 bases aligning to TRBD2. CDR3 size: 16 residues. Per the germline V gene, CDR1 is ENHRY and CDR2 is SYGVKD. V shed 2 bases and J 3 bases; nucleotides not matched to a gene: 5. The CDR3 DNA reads TGTGCCATCAGTGAGACTAGCGGGGGTAGGAAAGAGACCCAGTACTTC. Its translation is CAISETSGGRKETQYF.

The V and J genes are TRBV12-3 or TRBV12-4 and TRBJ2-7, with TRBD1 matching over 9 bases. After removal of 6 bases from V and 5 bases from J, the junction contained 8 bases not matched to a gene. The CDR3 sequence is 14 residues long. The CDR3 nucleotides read TGTGCCAGCAGCCTGGGACAGGGTATGCACGAGCAGTACTTC. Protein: CASSLGQGMHEQYF.

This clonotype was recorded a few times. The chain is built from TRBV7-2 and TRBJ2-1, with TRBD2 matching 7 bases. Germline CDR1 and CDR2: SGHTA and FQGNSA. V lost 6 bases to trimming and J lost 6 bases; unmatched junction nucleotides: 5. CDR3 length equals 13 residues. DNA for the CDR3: TGTGCCAGCAGTTGGGGGGGGATCAATGAGCAGTTCTTC. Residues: CASSWGGINEQFF.

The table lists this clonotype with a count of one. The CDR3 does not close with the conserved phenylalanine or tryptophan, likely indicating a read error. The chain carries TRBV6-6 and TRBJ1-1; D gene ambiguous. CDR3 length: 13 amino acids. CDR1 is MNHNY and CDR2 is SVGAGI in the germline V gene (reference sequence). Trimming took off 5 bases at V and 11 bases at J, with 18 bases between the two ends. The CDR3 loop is CASSDKLRTSAFL. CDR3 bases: TGTGCCAGCAGTGACAAACTTCGGACGTCCGCTTTCCTT.

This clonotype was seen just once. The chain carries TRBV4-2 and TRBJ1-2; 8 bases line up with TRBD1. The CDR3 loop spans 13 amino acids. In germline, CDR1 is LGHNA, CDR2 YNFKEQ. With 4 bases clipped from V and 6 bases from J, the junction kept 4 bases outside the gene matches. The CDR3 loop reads CASSPDREHGYTF. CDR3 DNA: TGTGCCAGCAGCCCGGACAGGGAACATGGCTACACCTTC.

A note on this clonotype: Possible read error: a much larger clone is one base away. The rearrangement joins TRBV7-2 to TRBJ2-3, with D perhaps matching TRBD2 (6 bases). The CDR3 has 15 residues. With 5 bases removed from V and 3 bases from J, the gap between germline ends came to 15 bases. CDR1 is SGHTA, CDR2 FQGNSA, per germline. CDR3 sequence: CASSKRGSRTDTQYF. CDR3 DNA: TGTGCCAGCAGCAAACGGGGGTCCCGGACAGATACGCAGTATTTT.

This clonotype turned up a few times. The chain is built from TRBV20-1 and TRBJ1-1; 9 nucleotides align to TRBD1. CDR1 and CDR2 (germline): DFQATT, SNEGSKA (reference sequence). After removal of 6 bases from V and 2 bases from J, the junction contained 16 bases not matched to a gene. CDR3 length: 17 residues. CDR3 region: CSAAKGQGTRGNTEAFF. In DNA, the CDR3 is TGCAGTGCCGCCAAAGGACAGGGGACGAGGGGAAACACTGAAGCTTTCTTT.

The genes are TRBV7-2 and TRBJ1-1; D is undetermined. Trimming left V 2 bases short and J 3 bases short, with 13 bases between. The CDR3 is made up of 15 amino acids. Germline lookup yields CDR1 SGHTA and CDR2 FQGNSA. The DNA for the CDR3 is TGTGCCAGCAGCTTACTTGGCGGCGGCTACACTGAAGCTTTCTTT. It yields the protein CASSLLGGGYTEAFF.

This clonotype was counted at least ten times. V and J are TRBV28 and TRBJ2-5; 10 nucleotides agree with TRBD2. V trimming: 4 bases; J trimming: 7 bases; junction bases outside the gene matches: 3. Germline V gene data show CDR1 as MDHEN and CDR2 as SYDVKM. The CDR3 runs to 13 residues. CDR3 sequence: CASSSGTSATQYF. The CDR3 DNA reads TGTGCCAGCAGTTCGGGGACTAGCGCGACCCAGTACTTC.

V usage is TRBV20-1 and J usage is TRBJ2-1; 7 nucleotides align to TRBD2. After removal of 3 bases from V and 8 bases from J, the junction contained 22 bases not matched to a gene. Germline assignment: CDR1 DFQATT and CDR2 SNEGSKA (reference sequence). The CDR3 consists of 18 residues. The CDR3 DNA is TGCAGTGCTAGGAGGGTCGCGGGGAGCGGGGAGGCCATTGATGAGCAGTTCTTC. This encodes CSARRVAGSGEAIDEQFF.

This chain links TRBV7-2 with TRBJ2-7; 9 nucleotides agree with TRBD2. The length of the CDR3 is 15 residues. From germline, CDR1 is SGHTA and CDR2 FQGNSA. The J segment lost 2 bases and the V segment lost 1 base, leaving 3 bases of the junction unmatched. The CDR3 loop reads CASSLDAGGPYEQYF. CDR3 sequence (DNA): TGTGCCAGCAGCTTAGACGCGGGAGGGCCCTACGAGCAGTACTTC.

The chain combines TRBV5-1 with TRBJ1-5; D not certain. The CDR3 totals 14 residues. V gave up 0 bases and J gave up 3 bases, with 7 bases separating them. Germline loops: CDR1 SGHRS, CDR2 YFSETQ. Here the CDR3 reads CASSLDSANQPQHF. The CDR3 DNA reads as TGCGCCAGCAGCTTGGACAGCGCCAATCAGCCCCAGCATTTT.